The 32 T cell receptor beta chains below come from one sample, sequenced in a study of early T cells in non-severe SARS-CoV-2 infection. Each CDR3 protein is one row after TCRdb ran MiXCR on the 5' RACE reads. The repertoire holds 80,000 to 100,000 distinct CDR3 sequences, with roughly an eighth as singletons. Sequencing input: whole blood. All receptors derive from an adult who was a healthcare worker with PCR-confirmed SARS-CoV-2 infection or an uninfected control (not recorded which).

The chain employs TRBV5-6 and TRBJ2-3; a weak D match, TRBD1 (5 bases). Germline V gene sequence: CDR1 SGHDT, CDR2 YYEEEE. Trimming left V 2 bases short and J 8 bases short, with 15 bases between. This CDR3 has 14 amino acids. The CDR3 DNA reads as TGTGCCAGCAGCTTCGGGCAGGGAATGGGTACGCAGTATTTT. Translation gives CASSFGQGMGTQYF. The variable domain in full, completed from reference TRBV5-6 and TRBJ2-3, reads DAGVTQSPTHLIKTRGQQVTLRCSPKSGHDTVSWYQQALGQGPQFIFQYYEEEERQRGNFPDRFSGHQFPNYSSELNVNALLLGDSALYLCASSFGQGMGTQYFGPGTRLTVL.

The chain recombines TRBV7-9 with TRBJ2-4; D is unclear. CDR1 SEHNR and CDR2 FQNEAQ come from the germline V gene (reference sequence). This CDR3 comprises 14 residues. V gave up 0 bases and J gave up 1 base, with 4 bases separating them. CDR3 in amino acids: CASSLARAKNIQYF. The CDR3 DNA is TGTGCCAGCAGCTTAGCGAGGGCCAAAAACATTCAGTACTTC. The full variable domain, with the rest looked up from reference TRBV7-9 and TRBJ2-4, is DTGVSQNPRHKITKRGQNVTFRCDPISEHNRLYWYRQTLGQGPEFLTYFQNEAQLEKSRLLSDRFSAERPKGSFSTLEIQRTEQGDSAMYLCASSLARAKNIQYFGAGTRLSVL.

This clonotype appeared a few times. The chain recombines TRBV27 with TRBJ2-5, with 8 bases lining up with TRBD1. Germline CDR1 MNHEY, CDR2 SMNVEV (reference sequence). The CDR3 loop spans 14 amino acids. With 4 bases clipped from V and 5 bases from J, the junction kept 6 bases outside the gene matches. The CDR3 DNA is TGTGCCAGCAGTTCAACAGGGGACAGGGAGACCCAGTACTTC. Translating gives CASSSTGDRETQYF.

Note on this clonotype: Mismatch with germline at one junction end may stem from a read error. This chain links TRBV20-1 with TRBJ2-5; D perhaps matches TRBD2 (6 bases). The CDR3 loop spans 13 amino acids. Germline assignment: CDR1 DFQATT and CDR2 SNEGSKA (reference sequence). CDR3 in DNA: TGCAGTGCTAGAGATTTCGTTCGGGAGACCCGGTACTTC. Translation: CSARDFVRETRYF.

The chain links TRBV6-5 to TRBJ2-1, with 7 bases aligning to TRBD2. Germline CDR1 and CDR2: MNHEY and SVGAGI. J gave up 4 bases and V 8 bases, and 5 bases lay outside the gene matches. The length of the CDR3 is 13 residues. For the CDR3, the DNA is TGTGCCAGCCGTAGCGGGCCATACAATGAGCAGTTCTTC. Amino acid sequence: CASRSGPYNEQFF.

Ten or more counts support this clonotype. The CDR3 DNA sequence: TGTGCCAGCAGAGACAACAATGAGCAGTTCTTC. It yields the protein CASRDNNEQFF. The V and J genes are TRBV9 and TRBJ2-1; D is unresolved. The V end lost 5 bases, the J end lost 5 bases, and 5 bases lay between the germline ends. Germline V gene lookup returns CDR1 SGDLS and CDR2 YYNGEE. This CDR3 is 11 amino acids long.

This clonotype was seen at least ten times. This sequence joins TRBV12-3 or TRBV12-4 and TRBJ2-7; possibly TRBD1 or TRBD2 for D (7 bases each). Between the trimmed V and J ends, which lost 7 bases and 5 bases, there was a span of 9 bases. The CDR3 sequence is 11 residues long. For the CDR3, the DNA is TGTGCCAGCACAGGGGGGGACGAGCAGTACTTC. Translated, it gives CASTGGDEQYF.

The V call is TRBV20-1, the J call TRBJ2-1, with 10 bases matching TRBD2. From germline, CDR1 is DFQATT and CDR2 SNEGSKA (reference sequence). The CDR3 runs 15 residues. Unmatched junction bases numbered 3, after V lost 1 base and J lost 3 bases. The CDR3 DNA follows: TGCAGTGCTAGAGGACTAGCGGGTAACTACAATGAGCAGTTCTTC. Translated, it gives CSARGLAGNYNEQFF.

As regards this clonotype: The germline gene is not matched at one end of the junction; a read error may be the cause. The chain carries TRBV7-7 and TRBJ2-7; D remains unclear. The CDR3 is made up of 14 amino acids. The germline CDR1 and CDR2 sequences are SSHAT and FNYEAQ (reference sequence). DNA of the CDR3: TGTGCTAGCAGCCCGCACACTTACTCCTACGAGCAGTACTTC. It codes for CASSPHTYSYEQYF.

J is TRBJ2-3 and V is TRBV5-1; TRBD1 agrees at 9 bases. Per the germline V gene, CDR1 is SGHRS and CDR2 is YFSETQ. The CDR3 has 14 residues. V gave up 4 bases and J gave up 14 bases; unmatched junction bases: 14. CDR3 sequence reads: CASSLIAPGQGLYF. The CDR3 coding sequence is TGCGCCAGCAGCCTAATAGCCCCGGGACAGGGCTTGTATTTT.

The sample holds many counts of this clonotype. The chain combines TRBV11-1 with TRBJ2-7, with TRBD1 as a possible D gene (6 bases). The V gene's germline CDR1 is SGHAT and CDR2 FQDESV (reference sequence). Trimming removed 5 bases at V and 5 bases at J, with 10 bases between. This CDR3 contains 12 residues. The CDR3 nucleotides are TGTGCCAGCAGCCCCGACAGGAACGAGCAGTACTTC. It translates to CASSPDRNEQYF. The variable domain in full, with the rest retrieved from reference TRBV11-1 and TRBJ2-7, is EAEVAQSPRYKITEKSQAVAFWCDPISGHATLYWYRQILGQGPELLVQFQDESVVDDSQLPKDRFSAERLKGVDSTLKIQPAELGDSAMYLCASSPDRNEQYFGPGTRLTVT.

V gene TRBV4-3 combines with J gene TRBJ1-2; a weak D match, TRBD1 (5 bases). V was trimmed by 6 bases and J by 7 bases, leaving 21 bases between them. Germline V gene data show CDR1 as LGHNA and CDR2 as YSLEER. There are 15 residues in the CDR3. CDR3 amino acids: CASSLEARVSGGYTF. As DNA, the CDR3 is TGCGCCAGCAGTCTAGAGGCCAGGGTTAGCGGTGGCTACACCTTC.

The chain couples TRBV6-5 to TRBJ2-1, with 15 nucleotides matching TRBD2. The CDR3 loop spans 15 amino acids. The V and J ends lost 4 bases and 6 bases, in that order; junction bases with no gene match: 1. Germline V gene data show CDR1 as MNHEY and CDR2 as SVGAGI. CDR3 sequence (DNA): TGTGCCAGCAGTTGGACTAGCGGGAGGGCCAATGAGCAGTTCTTC. Its protein product is CASSWTSGRANEQFF.

This clonotype occurred a few times. The CDR3 here is CASSLVGGAWNEQFF. The CDR3 DNA sequence: TGTGCCAGCAGCTTAGTTGGGGGGGCCTGGAATGAGCAGTTCTTC. The chain is built from TRBV13 and TRBJ2-1, with a weak D call TRBD2 (7 bases). Trimming removed 1 base from V and 7 bases from J, with 14 bases in between. CDR3 length: 15 residues. The germline V gene encodes CDR1 PRHDT and CDR2 FYEKMQ (reference sequence).

This clonotype was found a few times. The rearrangement joins TRBV11-2 to TRBJ2-7, with D unresolved. The length of the CDR3 is 12 residues. Deletions cut 2 bases from V and 6 bases from J, with 8 bases between. Germline V gene lookup returns CDR1 SGHAT and CDR2 FQNNGV. CDR3 in DNA: TGTGCCAGCAGCTTATCTAGAATCGAGCAGTACTTC. As protein: CASSLSRIEQYF.

In its sample, this clonotype was seen a few times. The rearrangement joins TRBV19 to TRBJ2-3; 9 bases map to TRBD1. From germline, CDR1 is LNHDA and CDR2 SQIVND (reference sequence). V dropped 9 bases and J dropped 6; count of bases not matched to a gene: 7. The CDR3 covers 13 residues. The DNA of the CDR3 is TGTGCCAGCACAGGGGGCTTATTTGATACGCAGTATTTT. Translated: CASTGGLFDTQYF.

This clonotype was picked up one time. CDR3 sequence (DNA): TGCAGCGGGGAGACAGGGCGGAACACTGAAGCTTTCTTT. It yields the protein CSGETGRNTEAFF. The gene calls are TRBV29-1 and TRBJ1-1; TRBD1 agrees at 7 bases. V lost 7 bases, J lost 1 base, and 6 bases stayed unmatched. CDR1 is SQVTM, CDR2 ANQGSEA, per germline. The CDR3 loop spans 13 amino acids.

This clonotype was observed once. The chain combines TRBV5-6 with TRBJ1-2; D is possibly TRBD1 (6 bases). The length of the CDR3 is 14 residues. Looked up from germline, CDR1 is SGHDT and CDR2 is YYEEEE. V lost 4 bases to trimming and J lost 4 bases, with 14 bases between them. CDR3 protein: CASSPRGPSYGYTF. The CDR3 DNA is TGTGCCAGCAGCCCCAGGGGCCCCTCCTATGGCTACACCTTC.

CDR3 in DNA: TGCGCCAGCAGCTTGGCCGGGGGTTCCAGGAATGAGCAGTTCTTC. Its translation: CASSLAGGSRNEQFF. This sequence joins TRBV5-1 and TRBJ2-1, with D perhaps matching TRBD2 (6 bases). Germline CDR1 reads SGHRS; CDR2 reads YFSETQ. The V and J ends lost 0 bases and 7 bases respectively, with 14 bases between them. This CDR3 is 15 amino acids long.

In its sample, this clonotype was seen many times. This chain uses TRBV7-2 with TRBJ2-1; D not resolved. The CDR3 consists of 16 residues. Germline V gives CDR1 SGHTA, CDR2 FQGNSA. Trimming pared 6 bases from V and 0 bases from J, leaving 15 bases between. The CDR3 sequence is CASSRRVSSSYNEQFF. The CDR3 coding sequence is TGTGCCAGCAGTAGGCGCGTCTCCAGCTCCTACAATGAGCAGTTCTTC.

This clonotype was seen a handful of times. V and J are TRBV11-2 and TRBJ2-2; TRBD2 matches 15 bases. CDR3 length: 19 residues. Germline loops: CDR1 SGHAT, CDR2 FQNNGV. After removal of 3 bases from V and 0 bases from J, the junction contained 5 bases not matched to a gene. The CDR3 protein is CASSFRGLAGGSNTGELFF. In DNA, the CDR3 is TGTGCCAGCAGCTTCCGGGGACTAGCGGGAGGTTCGAACACCGGGGAGCTGTTTTTT.

This chain links TRBV29-1 with TRBJ1-2; possible D gene TRBD1, 6 bases. The length of the CDR3 is 11 residues. CDR1 is SQVTM, CDR2 ANQGSEA, per germline. The V gene lost 6 bases and the J gene lost 5 bases, with 10 bases spanning the gap. The CDR3 nucleotides are TGCAGCGTCCTAGGGACATATGGCTACACCTTC. This encodes CSVLGTYGYTF.

The V gene is TRBV5-1, the J gene TRBJ2-5; 12 bases are a match to TRBD1. The V segment lost 0 bases and the J segment 5 bases; nucleotides outside the gene matches: 11. Germline V gene data show CDR1 as SGHRS and CDR2 as YFSETQ. The CDR3 length is 18 residues. The DNA of the CDR3 is TGCGCCAGCAGCTTGGCCGTGGGGACAGGGGGCTCCCAGGAGACCCAGTACTTC. Amino acid sequence: CASSLAVGTGGSQETQYF.

The chain uses TRBV6-6 and TRBJ2-1; TRBD1 matches 10 bases. The junction had 8 bases not matched to a gene; V was cut back by 2 bases and J by 10 bases. This CDR3 has 15 amino acids. CDR1 and CDR2 (germline): MNHNY, SVGAGI (reference sequence). CDR3 protein: CASSYTQDRGKEQFF. CDR3 in DNA: TGTGCCAGCAGTTACACCCAGGACAGGGGGAAGGAGCAGTTCTTC.

The rearrangement links TRBV5-4 to TRBJ2-3, with 11 bases fitting TRBD2. Germline V CDR1 and CDR2: SGHNT, YYREEE (reference sequence). The CDR3 contains 18 residues. The V gene end was trimmed by 0 bases and the J gene end by 5 bases; junction bases not matched to a gene: 11. The CDR3 DNA follows: TGTGCCAGCAGCTTGGGATTAGCGGGAGGGCCTGGAGGAGATACGCAGTATTTT. Translated, it gives CASSLGLAGGPGGDTQYF.

In its sample, this clonotype was seen a few times. This rearrangement joins TRBV5-4 to TRBJ1-2; D gene ambiguous. Trimming left V 3 bases short and J 1 base short, with 13 bases between. The CDR3 contains 15 residues. Looked up from germline, CDR1 is SGHNT and CDR2 is YYREEE (reference sequence). The CDR3 DNA follows: TGTGCCAGCAGCTCCGTGGGATTAGATAACTATGGCTACACCTTC. This translates into CASSSVGLDNYGYTF.

This clonotype was detected a few times. The chain has TRBV18 and TRBJ2-2, with a weak D call TRBD2 (6 bases). CDR1 is KGHSH, CDR2 LQKENI, per germline. The V gene lost 3 bases and the J gene lost 2 bases, with 19 bases spanning the gap. The CDR3 has 18 residues. CDR3 in amino acids: CASSPPPWSGRNTGELFF. DNA of the CDR3: TGTGCCAGCTCACCGCCCCCCTGGAGCGGGCGCAACACCGGGGAGCTGTTTTTT.

This clonotype was recorded a few times. This rearrangement joins TRBV20-1 to TRBJ2-5; 7 bases fit TRBD1. Trimming at V came to 5 bases and at J to 0 bases, leaving 21 bases not matched to a gene. This CDR3 has 19 amino acids. Germline assignment: CDR1 DFQATT and CDR2 SNEGSKA (reference sequence). This chain's CDR3 is CSARQPGTAETYYQETQYF. In DNA, the CDR3 is TGCAGTGCTCGCCAACCCGGGACAGCTGAAACCTACTACCAAGAGACCCAGTACTTC.

This clonotype was found a few times. The chain combines TRBV24-1 with TRBJ1-2; weak D call: TRBD1 (5 bases). CDR3 length: 16 amino acids. CDR1 and CDR2 from the germline V gene are KGHDR and SFDVKD. Trimming took 4 bases from V and 4 from J, leaving 18 bases between them. The CDR3 loop reads CATSEDGTVLPYGYTF. In DNA form, the CDR3 reads TGTGCCACCAGTGAGGACGGGACGGTCCTACCCTATGGCTACACCTTC.

The chain carries TRBV7-8 and TRBJ2-2, with D perhaps TRBD2 (5 bases). From germline, CDR1 is SGHVS and CDR2 FQNEAQ. V lost 5 bases and J lost 7, with 11 bases in between. The CDR3 sequence is 13 residues long. The CDR3 sequence: CASSQRGYGELFF. The DNA of the CDR3 is TGTGCCAGCAGCCAACGAGGGTACGGGGAGCTGTTTTTT. Variable domain in full (rest from reference TRBV7-8 and TRBJ2-2): GAGVSQSPRYKVAKRGQDVALRCDPISGHVSLFWYQQALGQGPEFLTYFQNEAQLDKSGLPSDRFFAERPEGSVSTLKIQRTQQEDSAVYLCASSQRGYGELFFGEGSRLTVL.

V usage is TRBV6-1 and J usage is TRBJ1-5; 7 bases map to TRBD1. Looked up from germline, CDR1 is MNHNS and CDR2 is SASEGT. The CDR3 covers 14 residues. After removal of 6 bases from V and 6 bases from J, the junction contained 8 bases not matched to a gene. The CDR3 DNA is TGTGCCAGCAGGGGGGGACAGAATGGTCAGCCCCAGCATTTT. It encodes CASRGGQNGQPQHF.

With regard to this clonotype: Possible read error: a much larger clone is one base away. The V and J genes are TRBV7-3 and TRBJ2-3; 7 bases are shared with TRBD2. The CDR3 runs to 16 residues. V lost 2 bases, J lost 2 bases, and 7 bases stayed unmatched. Per germline, CDR1 SGHTA and CDR2 FQGTGA. CDR3 nucleotides: TGTGCCAGCAGCTTAGGCCTAGCGGAAGACACAGATACGCAGTATTTT. Its translation: CASSLGLAEDTDTQYF. The full variable domain, completed using reference TRBV7-3 and TRBJ2-3, is GAGVSQTPSNKVTEKGKYVELRCDPISGHTALYWYRQSLGQGPEFLIYFQGTGAADDSGLPNDRFFAVRPEGSVSTLKIQRTERGDSAVYLCASSLGLAEDTDTQYFGPGTRLTVL.